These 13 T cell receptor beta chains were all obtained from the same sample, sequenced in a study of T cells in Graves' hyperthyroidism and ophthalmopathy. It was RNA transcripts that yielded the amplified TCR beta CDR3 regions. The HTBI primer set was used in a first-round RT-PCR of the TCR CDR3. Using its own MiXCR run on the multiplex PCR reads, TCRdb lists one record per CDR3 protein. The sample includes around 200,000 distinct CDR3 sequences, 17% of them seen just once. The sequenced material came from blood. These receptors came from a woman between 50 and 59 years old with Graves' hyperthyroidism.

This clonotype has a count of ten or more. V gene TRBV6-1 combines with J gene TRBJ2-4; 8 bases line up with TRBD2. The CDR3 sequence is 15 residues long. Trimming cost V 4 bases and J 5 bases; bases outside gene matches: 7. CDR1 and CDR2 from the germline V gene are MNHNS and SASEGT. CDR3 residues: CASSGRGEVENIQYF. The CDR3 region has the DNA TGTGCCAGCAGTGGGCGGGGGGAGGTCGAAAACATTCAGTACTTC.

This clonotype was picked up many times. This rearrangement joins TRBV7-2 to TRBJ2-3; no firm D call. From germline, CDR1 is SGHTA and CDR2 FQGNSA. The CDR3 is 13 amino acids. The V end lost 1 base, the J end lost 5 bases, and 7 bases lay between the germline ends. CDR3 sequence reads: CASSLGSGDTQYF. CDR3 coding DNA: TGTGCCAGCAGCTTAGGGTCCGGAGATACGCAGTATTTT.

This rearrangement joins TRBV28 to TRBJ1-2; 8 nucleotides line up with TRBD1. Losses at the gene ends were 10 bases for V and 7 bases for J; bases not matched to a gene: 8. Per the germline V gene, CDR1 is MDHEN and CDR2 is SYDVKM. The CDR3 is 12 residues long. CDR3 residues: CANTDREGGYTF. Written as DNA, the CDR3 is TGTGCCAACACGGACAGGGAGGGTGGCTACACCTTC.

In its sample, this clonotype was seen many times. DNA for the CDR3: TGCGCCAGCAGCTTATCTAGGACAGAGACCCAGTACTTC. This translates into CASSLSRTETQYF. This chain links TRBV5-1 with TRBJ2-5; no clear D gene. Germline CDR1 and CDR2: SGHRS and YFSETQ. The CDR3 is made up of 13 amino acids. The V and J ends lost 2 bases and 4 bases respectively, with 9 bases between them.

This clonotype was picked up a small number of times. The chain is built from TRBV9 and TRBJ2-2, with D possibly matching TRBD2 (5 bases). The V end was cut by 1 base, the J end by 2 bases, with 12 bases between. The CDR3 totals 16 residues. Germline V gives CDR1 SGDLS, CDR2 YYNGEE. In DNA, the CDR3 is TGTGCCAGCAGCGTATCGGCGAGCGGTAACACCGGGGAGCTGTTTTTT. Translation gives CASSVSASGNTGELFF. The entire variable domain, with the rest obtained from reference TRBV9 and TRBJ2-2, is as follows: DSGVTQTPKHLITATGQRVTLRCSPRSGDLSVYWYQQSLDQGLQFLIQYYNGEERAKGNILERFSAQQFPDLHSELNLSSLELGDSALYFCASSVSASGNTGELFFGEGSRLTVL.

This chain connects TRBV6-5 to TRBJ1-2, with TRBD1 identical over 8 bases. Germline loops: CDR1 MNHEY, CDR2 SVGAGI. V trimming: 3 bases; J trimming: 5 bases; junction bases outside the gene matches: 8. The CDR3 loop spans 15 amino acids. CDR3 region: CASSYDHRGEYGYTF. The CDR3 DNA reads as TGTGCCAGCAGTTATGATCACAGGGGGGAATATGGCTACACCTTC.

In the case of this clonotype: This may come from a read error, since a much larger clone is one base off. The CDR3 protein is CASSLRGPAGGIRTDTQYF. As DNA, the CDR3 is TGTGCCAGCAGCTTAAGGGGACCAGCGGGGGGGATCCGCACAGATACGCAGTATTTT. The rearrangement links TRBV7-2 to TRBJ2-3; TRBD2 matches 10 bases. The V segment lost 2 bases and the J segment 1 base; nucleotides outside the gene matches: 12. This CDR3 comprises 19 residues. Germline lookup yields CDR1 SGHTA and CDR2 FQGNSA.

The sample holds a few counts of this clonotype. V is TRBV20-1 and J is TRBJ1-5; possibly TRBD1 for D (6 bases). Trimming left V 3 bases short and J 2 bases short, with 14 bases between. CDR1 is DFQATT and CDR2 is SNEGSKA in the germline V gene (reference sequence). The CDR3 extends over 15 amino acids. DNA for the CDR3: TGCAGTGCTAGTTCGGGACAAAGGGGCAATCAGCCCCAGCATTTT. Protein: CSASSGQRGNQPQHF.

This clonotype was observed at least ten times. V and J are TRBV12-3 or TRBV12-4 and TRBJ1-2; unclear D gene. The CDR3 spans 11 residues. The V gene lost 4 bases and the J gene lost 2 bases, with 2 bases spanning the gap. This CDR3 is CASSYNYGYTF. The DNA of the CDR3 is TGTGCCAGCAGTTACAACTATGGCTACACCTTC.

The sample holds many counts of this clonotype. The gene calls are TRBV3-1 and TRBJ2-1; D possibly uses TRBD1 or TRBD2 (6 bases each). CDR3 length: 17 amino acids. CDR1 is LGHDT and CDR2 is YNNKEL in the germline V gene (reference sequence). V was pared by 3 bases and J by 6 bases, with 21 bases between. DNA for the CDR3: TGTGCCAGCAGCCACAGAGTCGGGGGCGGGATGGTCAATGAGCAGTTCTTC. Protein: CASSHRVGGGMVNEQFF.

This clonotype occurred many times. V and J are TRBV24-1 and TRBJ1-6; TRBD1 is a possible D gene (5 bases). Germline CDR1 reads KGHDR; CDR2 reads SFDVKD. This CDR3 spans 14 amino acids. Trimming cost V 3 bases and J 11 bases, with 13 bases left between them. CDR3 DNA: TGTGCCACCAGTGATGGGGCGGGAGAGGCACCCCTCCACTTT. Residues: CATSDGAGEAPLHF.

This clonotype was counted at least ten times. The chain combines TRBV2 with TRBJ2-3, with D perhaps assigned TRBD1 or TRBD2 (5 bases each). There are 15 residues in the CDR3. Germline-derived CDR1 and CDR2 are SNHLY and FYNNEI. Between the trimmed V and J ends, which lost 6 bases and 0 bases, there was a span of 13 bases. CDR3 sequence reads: CASRTRETSTDTQYF. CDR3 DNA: TGTGCCAGCAGGACCAGGGAGACTAGCACAGATACGCAGTATTTT.

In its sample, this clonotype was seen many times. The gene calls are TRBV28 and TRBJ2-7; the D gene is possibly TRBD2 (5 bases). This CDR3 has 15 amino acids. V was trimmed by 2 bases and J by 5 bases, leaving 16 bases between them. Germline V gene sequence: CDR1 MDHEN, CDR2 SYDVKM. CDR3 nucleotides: TGTGCCAGCAGTTTACCCAATCTGCGGGCCAACGAGCAGTACTTC. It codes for CASSLPNLRANEQYF.